This is a list of T cell receptor beta chains from one sample in a study of CD8 T cells in ankylosing spondylitis. TCRdb ran MiXCR on the 5' RACE reads and lists one entry per CDR3 protein. The profile shows roughly 700,000 distinct CDR3 sequences, roughly 19% of them singletons. Sequencing was carried out using blood, either unsorted or a sorted T cell fraction (not recorded which). The origin of the receptors is a male donor with ankylosing spondylitis. Each CDR3 is given with its conserved first and last residue. D genes are given only for firm matches. Clone size is not always given. Where it is, it says once, few, many or a class for expanded clones.

>few|TRBV6-1|TRBJ1-1|NA
TGTGCCAGCAGCGCCCGAACAGCTATGAACACTGAAGCTTTCTTT
CASSARTAMNTEAFF
>NA|TRBV7-8|TRBJ2-6|TRBD1
TGTGCCAGCACACACTGGACAGGGGACTTGACTGGGGCCAACGTCCTGACTTTC
CASTHWTGDLTGANVLTF
>NA|TRBV29-1|TRBJ1-1|NA
TGCAGCGTTGAAACCGCCCGGGCAGGGAGGTCGAACACTGAAGCTTTCTTT
CSVETARAGRSNTEAFF
>NA|TRBV6-5|TRBJ2-1|NA
TGTGCCAGCAGTTACGTGGCGGGGACCTACAATGAGCAGTTCTTC
CASSYVAGTYNEQFF
>NA|TRBV20-1|TRBJ2-2|NA
TGCAGTGCTAGAGAGGGGGGTTACACCGGGGAGCTGTTTTTT
CSAREGGYTGELFF
>few|TRBV4-1|TRBJ1-5|NA
TGCGCCAGCAGCCAAGATTTGGGTTCCGGTCAGCCCCAGCATTTT
CASSQDLGSGQPQHF
>NA|TRBV7-6|TRBJ1-4|TRBD1
TGTGCCAGCAGCGACACAACAGGGGGCTTCTACGAAAAACTGTTTTTT
CASSDTTGGFYEKLFF
>NA|TRBV7-9|TRBJ2-1|NA
TGTGCCAGCACCTTAATGGAAAATGAGCAGTTCTTC
CASTLMENEQFF
>NA|TRBV20-1|TRBJ1-5|NA
TGCAGTGCTAGAGGGTTCGGAGATAATCAGCCCCAGCATTTT
CSARGFGDNQPQHF
>NA|TRBV2|TRBJ2-5|NA
TGTGCCAGCAGTGAAAGGGGGTTGGGTTCGGAGACCCAGTACTTC
CASSERGLGSETQYF
>few|TRBV5-6|TRBJ2-1|NA
TGTGCCAGCAGACCACCGGGACCGGGTTCCTACAATGAGCAGTTCTTC
CASRPPGPGSYNEQFF
>many|TRBV12-3/TRBV12-4|TRBJ2-3|NA
TGTGCCAGCAGCTCCCAGGGGCGCACAGATACGCAGTATTTT
CASSSQGRTDTQYF
>NA|TRBV11-2|TRBJ2-1|NA
TGTGCCAGCAGCTTAGTCCTCGGGACACGCTACAATGAGCAGTTCTTC
CASSLVLGTRYNEQFF
>NA|TRBV7-2|TRBJ2-1|NA
TGTGCCAGCAGCTCTAAGGGAGGCCCTTACAATGAGCAGTTCTTC
CASSSKGGPYNEQFF
>NA|TRBV28|TRBJ1-2|TRBD1
TGTGCCAGCGAGACAGGGACCTATGGCTACACCTTC
CASETGTYGYTF
>few|TRBV7-3|TRBJ2-5|TRBD1
TGTGCCAGCAGCTTAACAGGGGGCTTTAAAGAGACCCAGTACTTC
CASSLTGGFKETQYF
>few|TRBV20-1|TRBJ2-1|TRBD2
TGCAGTGTACCTAGCGGGAGGGCCGGGTCCTACAATGAGCAGTTCTTC
CSVPSGRAGSYNEQFF
>few|TRBV12-3/TRBV12-4|TRBJ2-7|NA
TGTGCCAGCAGTTTAGCATTTGGGCAGTCTCTCTACGAGCAGTACTTC
CASSLAFGQSLYEQYF
>many|TRBV11-2|TRBJ2-1|NA
TGTGCCAGCAGCTTAGAAGGGTGGGCAGGGTCCAACAATGAGCAGTTCTTC
CASSLEGWAGSNNEQFF
>few|TRBV24-1|TRBJ2-4|TRBD2
TGTGCCACCAGTGAGAGGGTCGGGCTGGCGGGAGGGCCCGGCAAAAACATTCAGTACTTC
CATSERVGLAGGPGKNIQYF
>NA|TRBV3-1|TRBJ1-6|TRBD1
TGTGCCAGCAGCCAAGAGGGACAGATCTATAATTCACCCCTCCACTTT
CASSQEGQIYNSPLHF
>NA|TRBV12-5|TRBJ2-7|TRBD1
TGTGCTAGTGGTTTGGGACAGGGGGCGCGGTACGAGCAGTACTTC
CASGLGQGARYEQYF